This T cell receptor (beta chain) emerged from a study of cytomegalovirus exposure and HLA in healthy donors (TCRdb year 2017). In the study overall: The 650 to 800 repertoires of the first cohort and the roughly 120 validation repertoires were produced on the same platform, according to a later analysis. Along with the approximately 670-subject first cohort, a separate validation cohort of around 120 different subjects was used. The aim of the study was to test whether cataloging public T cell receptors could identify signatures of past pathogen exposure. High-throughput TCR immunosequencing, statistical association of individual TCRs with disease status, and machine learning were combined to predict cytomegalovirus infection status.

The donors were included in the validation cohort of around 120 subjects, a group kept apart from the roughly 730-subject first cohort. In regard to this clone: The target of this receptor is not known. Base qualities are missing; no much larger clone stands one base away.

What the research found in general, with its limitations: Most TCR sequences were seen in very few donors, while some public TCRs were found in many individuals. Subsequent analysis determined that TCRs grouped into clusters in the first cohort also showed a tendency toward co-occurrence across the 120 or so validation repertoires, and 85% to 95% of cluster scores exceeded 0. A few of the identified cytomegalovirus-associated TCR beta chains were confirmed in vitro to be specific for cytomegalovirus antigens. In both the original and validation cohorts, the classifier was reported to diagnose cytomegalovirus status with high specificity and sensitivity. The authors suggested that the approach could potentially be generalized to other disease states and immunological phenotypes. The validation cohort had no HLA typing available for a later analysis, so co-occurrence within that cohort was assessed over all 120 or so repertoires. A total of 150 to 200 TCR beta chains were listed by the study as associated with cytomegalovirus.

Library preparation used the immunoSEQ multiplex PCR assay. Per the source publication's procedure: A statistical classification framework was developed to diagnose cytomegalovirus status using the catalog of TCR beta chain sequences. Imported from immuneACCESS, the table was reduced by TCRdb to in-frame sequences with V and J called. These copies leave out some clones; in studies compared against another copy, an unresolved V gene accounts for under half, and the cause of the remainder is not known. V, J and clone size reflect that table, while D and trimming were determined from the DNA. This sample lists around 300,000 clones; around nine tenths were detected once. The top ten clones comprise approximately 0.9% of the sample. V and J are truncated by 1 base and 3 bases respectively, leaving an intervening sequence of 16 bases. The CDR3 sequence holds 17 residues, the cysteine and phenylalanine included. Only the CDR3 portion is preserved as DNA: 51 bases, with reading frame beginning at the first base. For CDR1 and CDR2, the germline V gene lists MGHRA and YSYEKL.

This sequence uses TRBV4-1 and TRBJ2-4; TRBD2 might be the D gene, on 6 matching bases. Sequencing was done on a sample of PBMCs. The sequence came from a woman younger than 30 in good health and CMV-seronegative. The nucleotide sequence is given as TGCGCCAGCAGCCAAGGACTAGGGACGGGGCGCAAAAACATTCAGTACTTC. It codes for CASSQGLGTGRKNIQYF.